The TCR beta chain described here comes from a study of blood T cell repertoires in COVID-19. Study information: COVID-19 samples collected from the United States, Italy and Spain covered acute and convalescent phases.

CDR3 length: 15 amino acids. V gave up 0 bases and J gave up 0 bases; unmatched junction bases: 3. CDR1 is SGHKS and CDR2 is YYEKEE in the germline V gene (reference sequence). Participant age was roughly 18 to 95 years, and participants resided in fewer than 30 US areas. Original analysis: Reference gene primer amplification gave nucleated cell count estimates. Measured with immunoSEQ multiplex PCR; TCRdb has only the in-frame clones, and not every one. The DNA gave D and trimming, while V, J and clone size come from that table. Of 150,000 to 200,000 clones listed, 84% are singletons. This receptor was identified in a woman aged 45-65 years who had recovered from COVID-19. V and J are TRBV5-5 and TRBJ2-7, with TRBD1 identical over 7 bases. The sequencing input was PBMCs or T cells enriched from blood (not recorded which). CDR3 loop: CASSLGGQSSYEQYF. CDR3 nucleotides: TGTGCCAGCAGCTTGGGGGGACAGTCCTCCTACGAGCAGTACTTC.